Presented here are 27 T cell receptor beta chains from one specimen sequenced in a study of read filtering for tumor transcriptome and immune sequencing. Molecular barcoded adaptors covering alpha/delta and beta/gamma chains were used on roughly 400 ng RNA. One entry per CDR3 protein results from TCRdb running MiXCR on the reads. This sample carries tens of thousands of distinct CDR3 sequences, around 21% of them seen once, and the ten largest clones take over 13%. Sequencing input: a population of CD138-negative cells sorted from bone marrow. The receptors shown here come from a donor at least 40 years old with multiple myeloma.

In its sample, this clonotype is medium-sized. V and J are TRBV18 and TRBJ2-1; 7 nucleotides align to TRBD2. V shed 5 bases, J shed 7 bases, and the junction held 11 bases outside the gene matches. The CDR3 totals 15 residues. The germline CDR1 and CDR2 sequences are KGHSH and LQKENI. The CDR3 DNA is TGTGCCAGCTCAACGTCGGTGGTGGGGGGGAATGAGCAGTTCTTC. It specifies CASSTSVVGGNEQFF.

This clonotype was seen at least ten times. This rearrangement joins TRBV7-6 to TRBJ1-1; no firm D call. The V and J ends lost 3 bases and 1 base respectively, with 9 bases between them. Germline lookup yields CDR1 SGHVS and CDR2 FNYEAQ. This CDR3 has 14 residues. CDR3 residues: CASSFEVPNTEAFF. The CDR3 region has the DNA TGTGCCAGCAGCTTTGAGGTACCGAACACTGAAGCTTTCTTT. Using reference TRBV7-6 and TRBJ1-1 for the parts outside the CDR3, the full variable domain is GAGVSQSPRYKVTKRGQDVALRCDPISGHVSLYWYRQALGQGPEFLTYFNYEAQQDKSGLPNDRFSAERPEGSISTLTIQRTEQRDSAMYRCASSFEVPNTEAFFGQGTRLTVV.

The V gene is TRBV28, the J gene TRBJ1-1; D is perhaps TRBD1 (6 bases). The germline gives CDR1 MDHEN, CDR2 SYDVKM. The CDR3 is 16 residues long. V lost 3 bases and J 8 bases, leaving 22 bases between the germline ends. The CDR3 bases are TGTGCCAGCAGTTTGGCAACGAGGACAGCGTATAGGGAAGCTTTCTTT. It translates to CASSLATRTAYREAFF.

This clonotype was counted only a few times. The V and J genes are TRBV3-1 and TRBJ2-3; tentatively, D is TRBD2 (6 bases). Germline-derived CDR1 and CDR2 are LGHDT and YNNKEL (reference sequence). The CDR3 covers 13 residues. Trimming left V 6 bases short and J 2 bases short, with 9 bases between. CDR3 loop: CASSLLATDTQYF. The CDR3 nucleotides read TGTGCCAGCAGTCTACTAGCCACAGATACGCAGTATTTT.

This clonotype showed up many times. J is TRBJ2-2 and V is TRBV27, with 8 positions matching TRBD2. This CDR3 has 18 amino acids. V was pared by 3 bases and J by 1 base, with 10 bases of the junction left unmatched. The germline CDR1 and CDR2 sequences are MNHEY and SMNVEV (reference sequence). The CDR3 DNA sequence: TGTGCCAGCAGTTTGTTAAGCGGGGGCCGATTGAACACCGGGGAGCTGTTTTTT. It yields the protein CASSLLSGGRLNTGELFF.

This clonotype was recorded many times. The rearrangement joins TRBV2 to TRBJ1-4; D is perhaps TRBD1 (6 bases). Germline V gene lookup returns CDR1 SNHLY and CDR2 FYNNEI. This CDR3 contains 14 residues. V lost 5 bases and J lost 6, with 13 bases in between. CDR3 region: CASSQQGIDEKLFF. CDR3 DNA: TGTGCCAGCAGTCAACAGGGAATTGATGAAAAACTGTTTTTT. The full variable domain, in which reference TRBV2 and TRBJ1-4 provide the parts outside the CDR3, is EPEVTQTPSHQVTQMGQEVILRCVPISNHLYFYWYRQILGQKVEFLVSFYNNEISEKSEIFDDQFSVERPDGSNFTLKIRSTKLEDSAMYFCASSQQGIDEKLFFGSGTQLSVL.

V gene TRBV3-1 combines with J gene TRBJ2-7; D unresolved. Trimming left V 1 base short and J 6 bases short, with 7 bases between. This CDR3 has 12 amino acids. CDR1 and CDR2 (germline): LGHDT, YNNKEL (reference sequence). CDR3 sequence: CASSQGKGEQYF. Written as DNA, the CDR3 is TGTGCCAGCAGCCAAGGGAAGGGCGAGCAGTACTTC.

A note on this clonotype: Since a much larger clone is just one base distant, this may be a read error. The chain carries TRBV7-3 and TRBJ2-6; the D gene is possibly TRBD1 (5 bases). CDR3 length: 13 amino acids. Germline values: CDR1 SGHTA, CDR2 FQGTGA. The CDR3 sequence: CASGHSGANVVTF. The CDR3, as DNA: TGTGCCAGTGGACACTCTGGGGCCAACGTCGTGACTTTC.

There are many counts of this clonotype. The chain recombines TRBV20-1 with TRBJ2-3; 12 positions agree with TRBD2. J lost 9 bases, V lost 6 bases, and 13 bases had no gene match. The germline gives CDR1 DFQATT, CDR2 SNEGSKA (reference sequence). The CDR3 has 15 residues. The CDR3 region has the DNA TGCAGTGCGAGGGTACTAGCGGGAGGAGATGTCACGCAGTATTTT. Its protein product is CSARVLAGGDVTQYF.

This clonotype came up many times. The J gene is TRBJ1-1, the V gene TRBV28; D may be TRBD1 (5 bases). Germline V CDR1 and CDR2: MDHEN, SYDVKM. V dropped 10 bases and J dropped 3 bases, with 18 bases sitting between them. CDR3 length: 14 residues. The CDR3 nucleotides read TGTGCCACCGCGGGGGAGCAGGGTTACACTGAAGCTTTCTTT. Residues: CATAGEQGYTEAFF.

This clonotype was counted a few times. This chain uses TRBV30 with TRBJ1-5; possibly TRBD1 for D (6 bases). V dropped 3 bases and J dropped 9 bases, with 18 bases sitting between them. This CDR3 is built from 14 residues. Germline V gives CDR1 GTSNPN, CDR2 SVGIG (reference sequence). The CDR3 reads CAWSEGGQVWPQHF. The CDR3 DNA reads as TGTGCCTGGAGCGAAGGGGGGCAGGTCTGGCCCCAGCATTTT. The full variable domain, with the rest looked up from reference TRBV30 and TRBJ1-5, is SQTIHQWPATLVQPVGSPLSLECTVEGTSNPNLYWYRQAAGRGLQLLFYSVGIGQISSEVPQNLSASRPQDRQFILSSKKLLLSDSGFYLCAWSEGGQVWPQHFGDGTRLSIL.

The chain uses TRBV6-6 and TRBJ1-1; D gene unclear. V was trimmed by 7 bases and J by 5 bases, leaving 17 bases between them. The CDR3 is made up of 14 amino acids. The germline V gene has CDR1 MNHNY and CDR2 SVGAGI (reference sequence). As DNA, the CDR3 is TGTGCCAGCACCTCGACGGGAGGGTCTACTGAAGCTTTCTTT. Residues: CASTSTGGSTEAFF.

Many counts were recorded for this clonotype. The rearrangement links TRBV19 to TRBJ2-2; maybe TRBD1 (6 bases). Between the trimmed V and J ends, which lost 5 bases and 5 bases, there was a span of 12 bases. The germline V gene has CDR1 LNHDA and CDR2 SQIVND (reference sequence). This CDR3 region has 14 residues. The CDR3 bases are TGTGCCAGTAGTCACCGACAGGTTACCGGGGAGCTGTTTTTT. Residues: CASSHRQVTGELFF.

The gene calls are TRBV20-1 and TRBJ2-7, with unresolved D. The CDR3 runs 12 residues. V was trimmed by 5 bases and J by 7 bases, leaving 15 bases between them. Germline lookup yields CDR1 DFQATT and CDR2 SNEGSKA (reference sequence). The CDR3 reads CSALTPAQEQYF. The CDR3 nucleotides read TGCAGTGCTCTTACTCCAGCCCAAGAGCAGTACTTC.

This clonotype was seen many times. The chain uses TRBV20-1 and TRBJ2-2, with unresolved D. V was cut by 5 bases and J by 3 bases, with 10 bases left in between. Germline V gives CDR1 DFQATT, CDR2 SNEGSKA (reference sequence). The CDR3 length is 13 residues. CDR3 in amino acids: CSAGRSDTGELFF. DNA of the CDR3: TGCAGTGCTGGCCGATCGGACACCGGGGAGCTGTTTTTT.

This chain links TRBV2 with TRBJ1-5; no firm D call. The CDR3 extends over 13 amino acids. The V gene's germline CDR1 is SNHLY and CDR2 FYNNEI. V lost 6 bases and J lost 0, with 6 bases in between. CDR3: CASRRLSNQPQHF. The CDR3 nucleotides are TGTGCCAGCAGAAGGCTTAGCAATCAGCCCCAGCATTTT.

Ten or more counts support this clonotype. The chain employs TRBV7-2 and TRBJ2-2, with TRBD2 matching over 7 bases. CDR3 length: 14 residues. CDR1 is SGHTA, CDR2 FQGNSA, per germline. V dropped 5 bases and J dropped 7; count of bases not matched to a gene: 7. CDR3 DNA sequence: TGTGCCAGCAGCGTATTCTCTAGCGGCGGGGAGCTGTTTTTT. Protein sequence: CASSVFSSGGELFF.

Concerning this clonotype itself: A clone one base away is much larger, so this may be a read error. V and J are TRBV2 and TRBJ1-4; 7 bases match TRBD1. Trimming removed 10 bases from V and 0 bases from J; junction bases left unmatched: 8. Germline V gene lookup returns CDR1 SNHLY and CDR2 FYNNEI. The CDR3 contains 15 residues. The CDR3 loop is CANLRTGATNEKLFF. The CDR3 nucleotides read TGTGCCAACTTAAGGACAGGTGCAACTAATGAAAAACTGTTTTTT.

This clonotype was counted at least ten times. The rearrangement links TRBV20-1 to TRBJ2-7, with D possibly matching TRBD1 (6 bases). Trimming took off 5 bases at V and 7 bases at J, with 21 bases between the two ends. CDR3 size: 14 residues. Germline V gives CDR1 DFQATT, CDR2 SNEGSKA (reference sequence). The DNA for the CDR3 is TGCAGTGCTGAGCCCGGACAGATCTTGGATGAGCAGTACTTC. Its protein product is CSAEPGQILDEQYF.

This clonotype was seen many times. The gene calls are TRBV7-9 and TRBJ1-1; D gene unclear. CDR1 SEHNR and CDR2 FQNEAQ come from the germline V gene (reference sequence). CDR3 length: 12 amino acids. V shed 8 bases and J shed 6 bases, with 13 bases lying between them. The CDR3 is CASERVLAEAFF. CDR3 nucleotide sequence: TGTGCCAGCGAAAGGGTACTCGCTGAAGCTTTCTTT. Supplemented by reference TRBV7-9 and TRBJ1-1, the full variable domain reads DTGVSQNPRHKITKRGQNVTFRCDPISEHNRLYWYRQTLGQGPEFLTYFQNEAQLEKSRLLSDRFSAERPKGSFSTLEIQRTEQGDSAMYLCASERVLAEAFFGQGTRLTVV.

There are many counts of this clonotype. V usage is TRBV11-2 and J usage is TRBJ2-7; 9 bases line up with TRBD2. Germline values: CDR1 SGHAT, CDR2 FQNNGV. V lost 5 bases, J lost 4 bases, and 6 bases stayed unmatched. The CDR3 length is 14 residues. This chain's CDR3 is CASSIAGERYEQYF. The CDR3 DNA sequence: TGTGCCAGCAGCATAGCGGGAGAAAGGTACGAGCAGTACTTC.

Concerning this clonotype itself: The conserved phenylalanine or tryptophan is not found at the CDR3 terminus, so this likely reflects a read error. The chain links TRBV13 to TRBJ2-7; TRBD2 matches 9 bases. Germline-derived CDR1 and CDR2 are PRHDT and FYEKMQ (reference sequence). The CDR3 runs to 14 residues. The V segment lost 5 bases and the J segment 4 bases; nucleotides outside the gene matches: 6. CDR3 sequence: CASSRRTSVYEQYL. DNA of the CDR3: TGTGCCAGCAGCCGGCGGACTAGCGTATACGAGCAGTACCTC.

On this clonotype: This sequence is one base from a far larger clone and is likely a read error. Here the CDR3 reads CASSFGADTQCF. The CDR3 nucleotides read TGTGCCAGCAGCTTTGGGGCAGATACGCAGTGTTTT. The chain carries TRBV5-5 and TRBJ2-3, with TRBD1 as a possible D gene (5 bases). Germline CDR1 reads SGHKS; CDR2 reads YYEKEE (reference sequence). The CDR3 length is 12 residues.

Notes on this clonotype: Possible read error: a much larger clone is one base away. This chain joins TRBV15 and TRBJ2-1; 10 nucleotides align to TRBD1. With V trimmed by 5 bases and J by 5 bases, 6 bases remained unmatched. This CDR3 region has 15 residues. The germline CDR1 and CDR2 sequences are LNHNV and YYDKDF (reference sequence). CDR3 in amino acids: CATSGGDRGNNEQFF. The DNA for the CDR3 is TGTGCCACCAGCGGAGGGGACAGGGGAAACAATGAGCAGTTCTTC.

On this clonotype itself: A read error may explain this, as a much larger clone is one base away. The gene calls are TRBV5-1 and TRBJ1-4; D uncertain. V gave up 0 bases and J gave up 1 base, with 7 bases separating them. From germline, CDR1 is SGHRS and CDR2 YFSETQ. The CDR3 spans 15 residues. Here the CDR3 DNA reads TGCGCCAGCAGCTTGGGGCGGCTAACTAATGAAAAACTGTTTTTT. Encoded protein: CASSLGRLTNEKLFF.

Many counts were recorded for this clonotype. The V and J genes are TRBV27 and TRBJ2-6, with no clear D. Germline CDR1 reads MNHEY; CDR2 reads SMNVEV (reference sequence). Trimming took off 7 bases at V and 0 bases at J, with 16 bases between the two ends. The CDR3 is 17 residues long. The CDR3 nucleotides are TGTGCCAGCACAAGGGCTGCTTTGCTCTCTGGGGCCAACGTCCTGACTTTC. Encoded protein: CASTRAALLSGANVLTF.

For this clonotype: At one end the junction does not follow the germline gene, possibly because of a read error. The CDR3: CASSLGWTQPSEKLSF. The CDR3 DNA is TGTGCCAGCAGCTTAGGATGGACCCAACCGAGTGAAAAACTGTCTTTT. The V and J genes are TRBV7-8 and TRBJ1-4; D unresolved. In germline, CDR1 is SGHVS, CDR2 FQNEAQ. This CDR3 contains 16 residues.